This note documents a single T cell receptor beta chain sequence. Its specificity is not known. CDR1 and CDR2 from the germline V gene are SGHRS and YFSETQ. The V gene lost 4 bases and the J gene lost 8 bases, with 15 bases spanning the gap. The CDR3 contains 13 residues. MiXCR, run by TCRdb on the 5' RACE reads, gives a single entry per CDR3 protein. The data show just under 550,000 distinct CDR3 sequences, nearly 15% seen once. These data come from a study of identical twins. Overall study results and limits: Fewer insertions marked abundant cord blood beta clonotypes; young adult naive trended weakly, memory not at all. Invariant cells of the MAIT and iNKT types might have partly distorted the zero-insertion analyses. Cross-sectional statistics underpinned the conclusions; the same donors were not followed.

These data were also filed under a second study, of yellow fever vaccine responses in identical twins.

The sequencing input was CD4+ T cells sorted from blood. This chain joins TRBV5-1 and TRBJ1-2; a possible D gene is TRBD1 (5 bases). The TCR originated in a woman aged 18-29 years in good health. The CDR3 bases are TGCGCCAGCAGCGGGACCCTGGGTGGAGGCTACACCTTC. Translated, it gives CASSGTLGGGYTF.